Presented here are 18 T cell receptor beta chains from one specimen sequenced in a study of cytomegalovirus exposure and HLA in healthy donors. Vbeta (60) and Jbeta (13) primers were used in the PCR. Generated by immunoSEQ multiplex PCR, the TCRdb table keeps only in-frame clones and is missing some. The sample includes 220,000 or so clones, roughly 70% of them seen just once. Input material: PBMCs. Source of these receptors: a woman in her 30s in good health and CMV-seronegative.

The rearrangement uses TRBV5-4 and TRBJ2-7; 9 nucleotides align to TRBD1. Trimming removed 4 bases from V and 3 bases from J; junction bases left unmatched: 5. Germline V gene data show CDR1 as SGHNT and CDR2 as YYREEE (reference sequence). This CDR3 region has 14 residues. CDR3: CASSPNRGLYEQYF. The CDR3 DNA reads TGTGCCAGCAGCCCAAACAGGGGGCTCTACGAGCAGTACTTC.

J is TRBJ2-2 and V is TRBV29-1, with a tentative D call TRBD2 (5 bases). Per the germline V gene, CDR1 is SQVTM and CDR2 is ANQGSEA. V dropped 5 bases and J dropped 7 bases, with 11 bases sitting between them. CDR3 size: 12 residues. The CDR3 nucleotides are TGCAGCGTTCCCCTCCGGGACGGGGAGCTGTTTTTT. This sequence encodes CSVPLRDGELFF.

This clone appeared once. The chain recombines TRBV9 with TRBJ1-2, with D perhaps TRBD1 (5 bases). Germline loops: CDR1 SGDLS, CDR2 YYNGEE. The CDR3 sequence is 15 residues long. The V gene lost 0 bases and the J gene lost 0 bases, with 9 bases spanning the gap. CDR3 coding DNA: TGTGCCAGCAGCGTAGGACAGAGCCCTAACTATGGCTACACCTTC. Translated: CASSVGQSPNYGYTF.

This clone was seen repeatedly, ten times or more. The rearrangement joins TRBV4-2 to TRBJ1-2; TRBD1 aligns across 9 bases. Germline V gene sequence: CDR1 LGHNA, CDR2 YNFKEQ. Germline trimming cut 3 bases from V and 7 bases from J; bases unmatched to any gene: 3. There are 13 residues in the CDR3. The CDR3 protein is CASSQGTGIGYTF. Here the CDR3 DNA reads TGTGCCAGCAGCCAGGGGACAGGGATTGGCTACACCTTC.

V gene TRBV5-1 combines with J gene TRBJ2-1, with 7 bases fitting TRBD2. The germline V gene encodes CDR1 SGHRS and CDR2 YFSETQ. V shed 4 bases and J 2 bases; nucleotides not matched to a gene: 9. CDR3 length: 16 residues. CDR3 protein: CASSPSSSGPYNEQFF. As DNA, the CDR3 is TGCGCCAGCAGCCCCTCATCTAGCGGCCCCTACAATGAGCAGTTCTTC.

This clone appeared a few times. A read error may account for a junction end that differs from germline. V gene TRBV9 combines with J gene TRBJ1-2; D call uncertain. CDR1 and CDR2 (germline): SGDLS, YYNGEE. The CDR3 loop spans 14 amino acids. This CDR3 is CDSSVAGYNYGYTF. DNA for the CDR3: TGTGACAGCAGCGTAGCCGGATACAACTATGGCTACACCTTT. The full variable domain, rest sourced from reference TRBV9 and TRBJ1-2, is DSGVTQTPKHLITATGQRVTLRCSPRSGDLSVYWYQQSLDQGLQFLIQYYNGEERAKGNILERFSAQQFPDLHSELNLSSLELGDSALYFCDSSVAGYNYGYTFGSGTRLTVV.

The CDR3 DNA sequence: TGTGCCAGTAGTCTGGACAGGGTGGGTCAGCCCCAGCATTTT. It is translated as CASSLDRVGQPQHF. The V call is TRBV19, the J call TRBJ1-5; 8 bases agree with TRBD1. The CDR3 runs 14 residues. From germline, CDR1 is LNHDA and CDR2 SQIVND (reference sequence). The V segment lost 5 bases and the J segment 6 bases; nucleotides outside the gene matches: 6.

V gene TRBV7-9 combines with J gene TRBJ1-1; D ambiguous. Per germline, CDR1 SEHNR and CDR2 FQNEAQ (reference sequence). The V end lost 5 bases, the J end lost 1 base, and 11 bases lay between the germline ends. The CDR3 runs to 14 residues. The CDR3 nucleotides are TGTGCCAGCAGCCCTCGAGACACGAACACTGAAGCTTTCTTT. Translation gives CASSPRDTNTEAFF.

The chain is built from TRBV19 and TRBJ1-4; 8 nucleotides agree with TRBD1. Losses at the gene ends were 4 bases for V and 7 bases for J; bases not matched to a gene: 11. CDR1 is LNHDA and CDR2 is SQIVND in the germline V gene (reference sequence). The CDR3 runs 16 residues. The CDR3 spells CASSTGIDRGIEKLFF. The CDR3 DNA sequence: TGTGCCAGTAGTACGGGGATCGACAGGGGTATTGAAAAACTGTTTTTT. The entire variable domain, with the rest obtained from reference TRBV19 and TRBJ1-4, is as follows: DGGITQSPKYLFRKEGQNVTLSCEQNLNHDAMYWYRQDPGQGLRLIYYSQIVNDFQKGDIAEGYSVSREKKESFPLTVTSAQKNPTAFYLCASSTGIDRGIEKLFFGSGTQLSVL.

Written as DNA, the CDR3 is TGTGCCACCAGCTCCCGGAGCCCGGGGACAGATACGCAGTATTTT. It is translated as CATSSRSPGTDTQYF. J is TRBJ2-3 and V is TRBV15; D might be TRBD2 (5 bases). V lost 5 bases, J lost 3 bases, and 15 bases lay in between. This CDR3 spans 15 amino acids. Germline V gene sequence: CDR1 LNHNV, CDR2 YYDKDF (reference sequence).

This sequence joins TRBV4-1 and TRBJ1-3, with a tentative D call TRBD1 (5 bases). The CDR3 is 15 residues long. Germline loops: CDR1 MGHRA, CDR2 YSYEKL. V was shortened by 0 bases and J by 0 bases, with 6 bases between the two germline ends. The CDR3 loop reads CASSQDGGSGNTIYF. The CDR3 bases are TGCGCCAGCAGCCAAGACGGGGGCTCTGGAAACACCATATATTTT.

V and J are TRBV5-1 and TRBJ1-1; 10 bases map to TRBD1. The V and J ends lost 2 bases and 7 bases, in that order; junction bases with no gene match: 11. Germline CDR1 and CDR2: SGHRS and YFSETQ. This CDR3 region has 16 residues. CDR3 in amino acids: CASSLPKTGGIDEAFF. CDR3 bases: TGCGCCAGCAGCTTACCCAAGACAGGGGGCATTGATGAAGCTTTCTTT.

The chain's CDR3 is CAWREGAGNTIYF. CDR3 nucleotide sequence: TGTGCCTGGAGGGAGGGCGCTGGAAACACCATATATTTT. The V gene is TRBV30, the J gene TRBJ1-3; D uncertain. Germline V lookup: CDR1 GTSNPN, CDR2 SVGIG (reference sequence). CDR3 length: 13 amino acids. V lost 3 bases and J 2 bases, leaving 8 bases between the germline ends.

The chain combines TRBV6-1 with TRBJ2-7; the match to TRBD2 covers 8 bases. J lost 0 bases, V lost 4 bases, and 2 bases had no gene match. In germline, CDR1 is MNHNS, CDR2 SASEGT. The CDR3 is 14 residues long. CDR3 in DNA: TGTGCCAGCAGTGTTGCGGGAGGCTCCTACGAGCAGTACTTC. Amino acid sequence: CASSVAGGSYEQYF.

The J gene is TRBJ1-5, the V gene TRBV7-8; D ambiguous. V was shortened by 1 base and J by 2 bases, with 6 bases between the two germline ends. The CDR3 is 14 amino acids. Germline V gene sequence: CDR1 SGHVS, CDR2 FQNEAQ. The CDR3 DNA follows: TGTGCCAGCAGCTTAGGAGAGGGCAATCAGCCCCAGCATTTT. Its protein is CASSLGEGNQPQHF.

V usage is TRBV4-1 and J usage is TRBJ2-4; 10 nucleotides match TRBD1. The CDR3 has 15 residues. Looked up from germline, CDR1 is MGHRA and CDR2 is YSYEKL. V gave up 5 bases and J gave up 5 bases; unmatched junction bases: 6. The CDR3 coding sequence is TGCGCCAGCAGCTCGCCCGGGACAGGGGAAAACATTCAGTACTTC. As protein: CASSSPGTGENIQYF.

The chain has TRBV7-3 and TRBJ1-1; 8 bases map to TRBD1. V trimming: 4 bases; J trimming: 3 bases; junction bases outside the gene matches: 7. CDR3 length: 15 residues. The germline V gene has CDR1 SGHTA and CDR2 FQGTGA. CDR3 protein: CASSSGQGKDTEAFF. The CDR3 DNA is TGTGCCAGCAGCTCCGGACAGGGCAAGGACACTGAAGCTTTCTTT.

Remarks on this clone: An end of the junction does not agree with germline; a read error may underlie this. CDR3 nucleotide sequence: TGTTCCAGCAGCTTAGGGCGGAGGGAAGGGGAGACCCAGTACTTC. Translation gives CSSSLGRREGETQYF. The chain combines TRBV7-9 with TRBJ2-5; possibly TRBD2 for D (6 bases). Germline V CDR1 and CDR2: SEHNR, FQNEAQ (reference sequence). This CDR3 has 15 amino acids.